Presented here are 8 T cell receptor beta chains from one specimen sequenced in a study of follicular helper T cells after annual influenza vaccination listed by TCRdb under 2017. The time point label, as the study defines it: 2014-2015 season, 7 days after vaccination. Libraries were constructed by the immunoSEQ multiplex PCR assay. TCRdb carries this immuneACCESS record with in-frame sequences only. Its versions omit some clonotypes, under half of them owing to an unresolved V gene in the studies checked, with the rest unexplained. In this sample the table shows 7,000 to 10,000 clones, approximately 80% of which occur a single time. The top ten constitute 3.5% to 4.5% of the sample. The specimen was CXCR5+ CD38- circulating T follicular helper cells from blood, collected 7 days after influenza vaccination. The cell subset or site tag for this specimen amounts to: circulating Tfh, non-naive CD4+CXCR5+PD-1+ (ICOS+CD38+ or ICOS-CD38-). Source of these receptors: an adult who received the influenza vaccine.

The chain recombines TRBV18 with TRBJ1-5; no clear D. Germline V lookup: CDR1 KGHSH, CDR2 LQKENI. V lost 2 bases and J 3 bases, leaving 5 bases between the germline ends. The CDR3 is 13 residues long. In DNA, the CDR3 is TGTGCCAGCTCACCAGACCCCAATCAGCCCCAGCATTTT. Translated: CASSPDPNQPQHF.

Note on this clone: Its ends do not fully match the called genes, so a read error is possible. This chain links TRBV7-2 with TRBJ1-6; D remains ambiguous. The length of the CDR3 is 14 residues. Germline V lookup: CDR1 SGHTA, CDR2 FQGNSA. CDR3 protein: CASSVDGYNSPLHF. The CDR3 bases are TGTGCCAGCAGCGTGGACGGATATAATTCGCCCCTCCACTTT. The full variable domain, with the rest looked up from reference TRBV7-2 and TRBJ1-6, is GAGVSQSPSNKVTEKGKDVELRCDPISGHTALYWYRQSLGQGLEFLIYFQGNSAPDKSGLPSDRFSAERTGGSVSTLTIQRTQQEDSAVYLCASSVDGYNSPLHFGNGTRLTVT.

The chain couples TRBV9 to TRBJ2-1; 11 nucleotides agree with TRBD1. With V trimmed by 4 bases and J by 5 bases, 8 bases remained unmatched. Germline CDR1 reads SGDLS; CDR2 reads YYNGEE. There are 16 residues in the CDR3. CDR3 nucleotide sequence: TGTGCCAGCAGCCCGAGGACAGGGGGCTGGAACAATGAGCAGTTCTTC. Its translation is CASSPRTGGWNNEQFF.

J is TRBJ1-1 and V is TRBV7-2, with a tentative D call TRBD1 (5 bases). Trimming removed 4 bases from V and 3 bases from J, with 18 bases in between. The CDR3 length is 16 residues. CDR1 is SGHTA and CDR2 is FQGNSA in the germline V gene. The CDR3: CASSSLGEGSDTEAFF. The CDR3 region has the DNA TGTGCCAGCAGCTCGCTGGGGGAGGGATCGGACACTGAAGCTTTCTTT.

The chain combines TRBV29-1 with TRBJ2-5; weak D call: TRBD1 (6 bases). In germline, CDR1 is SQVTM, CDR2 ANQGSEA. V shed 4 bases and J shed 0 bases, with 6 bases lying between them. This CDR3 contains 12 residues. The CDR3 loop reads CSVGTDQETQYF. In DNA form, the CDR3 reads TGCAGCGTTGGGACAGACCAAGAGACCCAGTACTTC.

This clone was recorded once. The V call is TRBV28, the J call TRBJ1-1, with 7 bases identical to TRBD1. Germline lookup yields CDR1 MDHEN and CDR2 SYDVKM. With V trimmed by 8 bases and J by 0 bases, 3 bases remained unmatched. The length of the CDR3 is 13 residues. The CDR3 nucleotides read TGTGCCAGCCGAAGGGGGCTGAACACTGAAGCTTTCTTT. Its protein product is CASRRGLNTEAFF.

For this clone: The junction shows a germline mismatch at one end, possibly a read error. The chain links TRBV7-7 to TRBJ2-1; 7 nucleotides agree with TRBD1. Germline V gene sequence: CDR1 SSHAT, CDR2 FNYEAQ (reference sequence). The CDR3 loop spans 13 amino acids. For the CDR3, the DNA is TGTGCTAGCAGCCTGGACAGGACGAATGAGCAGTTCTTC. This translates into CASSLDRTNEQFF.

The chain carries TRBV21-1 and TRBJ2-7; TRBD1, as called in the table, went unchecked against the DNA. TRBV21-1 is a pseudogene. CDR3 length equals 17 residues. CDR3 in amino acids: CASSKDGRLEITYEQYF. DNA of the CDR3: TGTGCCAGCAGCAAAGACGGCAGGTTGGAAATCACCTACGAGCAGTACTTC.